Detailed here is one T cell receptor (beta chain). The sample belongs to a study of blood T cell repertoires in COVID-19. The wider study: Italy, Spain and the United States were the sources of the convalescent and acute COVID-19 samples. Nucleic acid was either cDNA or gDNA, and it came from T cells, B-cell-depleted T cells, or PBMCs.

Per the original data handling: Amplification of reference gene primers provided the estimated nucleated cell counts. The method was immunoSEQ multiplex PCR; TCRdb's version includes in-frame clones alone and lacks a portion of them. That table supplies the V and J calls and clone size; D and trimming were determined from the DNA. The data contain about 34,000 clones, about 80% of them singletons. Germline CDR1 reads LNHDA; CDR2 reads SQIVND (reference sequence). V shed 1 base and J shed 7 bases, with 8 bases lying between them. This CDR3 has 14 residues. This chain connects TRBV19 to TRBJ1-6; D not certain. This clonotype was obtained from a woman in her sixties or seventies with acute or convalescent COVID-19. Sample: peripheral blood. DNA of the CDR3: TGTGCCAGTAGTATAGGACACAGCAATTCACCCCTCCACTTT. It is translated as CASSIGHSNSPLHF.